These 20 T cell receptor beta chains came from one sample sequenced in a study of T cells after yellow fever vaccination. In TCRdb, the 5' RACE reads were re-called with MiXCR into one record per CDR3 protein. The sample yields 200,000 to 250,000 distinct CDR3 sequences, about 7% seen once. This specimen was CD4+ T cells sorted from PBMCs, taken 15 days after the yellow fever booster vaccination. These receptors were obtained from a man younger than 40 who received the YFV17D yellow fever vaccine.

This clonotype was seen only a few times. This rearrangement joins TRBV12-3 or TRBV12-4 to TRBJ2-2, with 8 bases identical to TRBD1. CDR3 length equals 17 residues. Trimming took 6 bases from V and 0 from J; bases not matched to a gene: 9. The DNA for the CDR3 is TGTGCCAGCAGACCCAGGGACAGGTTAGCGAACACCGGGGAGCTGTTTTTT. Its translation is CASRPRDRLANTGELFF.

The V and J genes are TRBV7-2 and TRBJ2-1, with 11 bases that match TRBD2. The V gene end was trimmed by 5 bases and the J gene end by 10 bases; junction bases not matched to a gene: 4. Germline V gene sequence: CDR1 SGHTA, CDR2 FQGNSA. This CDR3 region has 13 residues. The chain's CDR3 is CASSTRLAGEQFF. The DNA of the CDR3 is TGTGCCAGCAGCACCCGACTAGCGGGAGAGCAGTTCTTC.

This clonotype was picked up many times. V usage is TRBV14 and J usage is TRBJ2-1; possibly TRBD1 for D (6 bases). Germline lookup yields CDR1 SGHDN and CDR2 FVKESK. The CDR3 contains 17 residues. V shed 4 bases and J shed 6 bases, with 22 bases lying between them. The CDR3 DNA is TGTGCCAGCAGCCCCGACAGGTCGCCGGACAACCTCAATGAGCAGTTCTTC. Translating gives CASSPDRSPDNLNEQFF.

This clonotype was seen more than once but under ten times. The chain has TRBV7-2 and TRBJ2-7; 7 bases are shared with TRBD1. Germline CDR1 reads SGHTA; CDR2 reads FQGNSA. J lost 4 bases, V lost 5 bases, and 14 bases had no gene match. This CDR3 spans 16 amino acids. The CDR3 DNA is TGTGCCAGCAGCCCCCCTGGACAGGCCCTCTTTTACGAGCAGTACTTC. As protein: CASSPPGQALFYEQYF. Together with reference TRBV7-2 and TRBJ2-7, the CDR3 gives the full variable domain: GAGVSQSPSNKVTEKGKDVELRCDPISGHTALYWYRQSLGQGLEFLIYFQGNSAPDKSGLPSDRFSAERTGGSVSTLTIQRTQQEDSAVYLCASSPPGQALFYEQYFGPGTRLTVT.

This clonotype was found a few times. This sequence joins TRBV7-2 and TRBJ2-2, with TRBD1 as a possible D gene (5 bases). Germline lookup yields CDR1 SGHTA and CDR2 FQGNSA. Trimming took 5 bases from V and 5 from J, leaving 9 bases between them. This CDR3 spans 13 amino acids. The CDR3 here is CASSRQITGELFF. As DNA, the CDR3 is TGTGCCAGCAGCCGACAGATTACCGGGGAGCTGTTTTTT.

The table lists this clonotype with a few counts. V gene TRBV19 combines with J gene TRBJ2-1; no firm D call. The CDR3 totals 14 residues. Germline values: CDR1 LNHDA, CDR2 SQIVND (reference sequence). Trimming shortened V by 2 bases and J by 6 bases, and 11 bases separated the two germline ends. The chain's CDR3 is CASSISLLPNEQFF. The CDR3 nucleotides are TGTGCCAGTAGTATATCTTTACTTCCCAATGAGCAGTTCTTC.

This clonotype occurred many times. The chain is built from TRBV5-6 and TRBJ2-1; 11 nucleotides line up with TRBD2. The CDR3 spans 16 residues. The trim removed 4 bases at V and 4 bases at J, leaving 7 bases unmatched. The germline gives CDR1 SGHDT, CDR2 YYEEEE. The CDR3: CASSLLLAGVYNEQFF. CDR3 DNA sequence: TGTGCCAGCAGCCTCCTACTAGCGGGAGTGTACAATGAGCAGTTCTTC.

CDR3: CSARDVTGQGFQPQHF. The CDR3 coding sequence is TGCAGTGCTAGAGATGTGACGGGACAGGGTTTTCAGCCCCAGCATTTT. The chain is built from TRBV20-1 and TRBJ1-5; the match to TRBD1 covers 9 bases. The CDR3 totals 16 residues. CDR1 is DFQATT, CDR2 SNEGSKA, per germline (reference sequence). The junction had 9 bases not matched to a gene; V was cut back by 0 bases and J by 6 bases.

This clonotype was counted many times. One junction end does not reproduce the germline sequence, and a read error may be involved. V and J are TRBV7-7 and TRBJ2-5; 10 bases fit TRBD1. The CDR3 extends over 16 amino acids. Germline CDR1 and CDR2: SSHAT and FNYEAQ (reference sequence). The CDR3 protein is CASSPGTGAYQETQYF. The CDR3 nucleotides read TGTGCTAGCAGCCCCGGGACAGGGGCGTACCAAGAGACCCAGTACTTC. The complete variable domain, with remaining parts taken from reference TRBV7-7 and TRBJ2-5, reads GAGVSQSPRYKVTKRGQDVTLRCDPISSHATLYWYQQALGQGPEFLTYFNYEAQPDKSGLPSDRFSAERPEGSISTLTIQRTEQRDSAMYRCASSPGTGAYQETQYFGPGTRLLVL.

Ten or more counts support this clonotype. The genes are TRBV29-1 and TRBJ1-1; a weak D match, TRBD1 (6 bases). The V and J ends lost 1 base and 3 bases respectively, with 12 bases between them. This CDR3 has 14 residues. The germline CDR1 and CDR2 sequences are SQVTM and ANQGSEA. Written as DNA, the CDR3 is TGCAGCGTTGAAGCCAAAGGGGGGTACACTGAAGCTTTCTTT. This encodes CSVEAKGGYTEAFF.

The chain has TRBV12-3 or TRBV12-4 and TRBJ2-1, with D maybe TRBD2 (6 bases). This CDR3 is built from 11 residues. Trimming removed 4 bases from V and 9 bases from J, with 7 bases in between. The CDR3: CASSWGGEQFF. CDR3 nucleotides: TGTGCCAGCAGTTGGGGAGGTGAGCAGTTCTTC.

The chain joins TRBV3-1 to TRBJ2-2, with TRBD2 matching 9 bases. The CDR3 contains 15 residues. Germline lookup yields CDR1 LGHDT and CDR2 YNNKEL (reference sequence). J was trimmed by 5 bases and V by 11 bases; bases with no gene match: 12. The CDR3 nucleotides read TGTGCCTCCGCAGTGACTAGCGGAACTACCGGGGAGCTGTTTTTT. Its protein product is CASAVTSGTTGELFF.

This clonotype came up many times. This CDR3 reads CASSENERDYNNEQFF. For the CDR3, the DNA is TGTGCCAGCAGTGAAAATGAACGGGACTACAACAATGAGCAGTTCTTC. The J gene is TRBJ2-1, the V gene TRBV6-1; TRBD2 matches at 7 bases. The J segment lost 5 bases and the V segment lost 2 bases, leaving 9 bases of the junction unmatched. This CDR3 contains 16 residues. The germline gives CDR1 MNHNS, CDR2 SASEGT.

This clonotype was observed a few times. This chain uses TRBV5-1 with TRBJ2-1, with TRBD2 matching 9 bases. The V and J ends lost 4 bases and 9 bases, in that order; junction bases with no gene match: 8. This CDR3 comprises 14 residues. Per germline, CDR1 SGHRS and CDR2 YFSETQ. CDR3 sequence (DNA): TGCGCCAGCAGCCCCATAGCGGGGGTCAGTGAGCAGTTCTTC. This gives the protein CASSPIAGVSEQFF.

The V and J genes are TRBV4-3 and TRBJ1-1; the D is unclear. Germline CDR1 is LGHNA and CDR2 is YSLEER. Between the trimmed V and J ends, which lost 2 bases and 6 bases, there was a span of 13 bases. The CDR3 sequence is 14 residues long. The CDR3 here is CASSQQVGTSEAFF. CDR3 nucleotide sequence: TGCGCCAGCAGCCAACAGGTCGGTACTTCTGAAGCTTTCTTT.

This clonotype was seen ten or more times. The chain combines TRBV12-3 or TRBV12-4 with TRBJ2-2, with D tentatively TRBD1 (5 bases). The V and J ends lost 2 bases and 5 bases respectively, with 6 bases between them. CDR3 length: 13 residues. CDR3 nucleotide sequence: TGTGCCAGCAGTTTAAGGGGAACCGGGGAGCTGTTTTTT. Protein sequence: CASSLRGTGELFF.

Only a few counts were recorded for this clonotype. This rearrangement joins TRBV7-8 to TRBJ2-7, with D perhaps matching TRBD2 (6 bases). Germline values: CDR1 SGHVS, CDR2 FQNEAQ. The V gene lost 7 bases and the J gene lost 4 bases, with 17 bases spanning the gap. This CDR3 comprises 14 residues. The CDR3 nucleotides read TGTGCCAGCACGGGAGAGGATGGGAGATACGAGCAGTACTTC. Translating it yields CASTGEDGRYEQYF.

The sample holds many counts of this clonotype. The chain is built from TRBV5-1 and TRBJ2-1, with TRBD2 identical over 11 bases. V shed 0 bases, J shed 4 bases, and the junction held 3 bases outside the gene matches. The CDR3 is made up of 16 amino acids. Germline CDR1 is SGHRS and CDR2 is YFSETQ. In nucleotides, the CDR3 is TGCGCCAGCAGCTTGGGGCGACTAGCGGGATACAATGAGCAGTTCTTC. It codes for CASSLGRLAGYNEQFF.

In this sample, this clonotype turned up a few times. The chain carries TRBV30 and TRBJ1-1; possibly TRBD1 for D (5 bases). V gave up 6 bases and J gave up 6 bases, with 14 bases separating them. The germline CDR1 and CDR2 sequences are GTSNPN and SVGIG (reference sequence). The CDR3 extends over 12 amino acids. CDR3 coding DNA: TGTGCCTGCACTTCAGGGCTTCCTGAAGCTTTCTTT. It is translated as CACTSGLPEAFF.

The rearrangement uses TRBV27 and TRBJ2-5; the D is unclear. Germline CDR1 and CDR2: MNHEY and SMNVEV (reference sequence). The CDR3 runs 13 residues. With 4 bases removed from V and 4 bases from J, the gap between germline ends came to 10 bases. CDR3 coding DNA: TGTGCCAGCAGTTGGCGGTTCGGAGAGACCCAGTACTTC. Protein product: CASSWRFGETQYF.